This TCR beta chain emerged from a study of blood T cell repertoires in COVID-19. Study-wide background: Nucleic acid was either cDNA or gDNA, and it came from T cells, B-cell-depleted T cells, or PBMCs.

Repertoires were generated with immunoSEQ multiplex PCR, while TCRdb's copy carries only in-frame clones and drops some. This sample has roughly 100,000 clones, with 75% to 95% found just once. CDR3 length equals 13 residues. V shed 3 bases, J shed 8 bases, and the junction held 6 bases outside the gene matches. The source of this sequence is a human donor in a cohort sampled during active COVID-19. The chain joins TRBV12-3 or TRBV12-4 to TRBJ1-2; 7 positions match TRBD1. Sequencing input: peripheral blood. CDR3 amino acids: CASSLGTANGYTF. In DNA, the CDR3 is TGTGCCAGCAGTTTGGGGACAGCAAACGGCTACACCTTC.